This TCR beta chain is from a study of blood T cells in healthy people across ages. Using a J-beta primer mix together with a sample-barcoded 5' primer, a second PCR was run for roughly 6 to 11 cycles. From the 5' RACE reads, TCRdb called clonotypes with MiXCR, one entry per CDR3 protein. Counted here are approximately 1.5 million distinct CDR3 sequences, about 42% occurring once; the ten biggest clones make up 4%. The V gene end was trimmed by 7 bases and the J gene end by 5 bases; junction bases not matched to a gene: 9. This CDR3 region has 15 residues. The sequence derives from a woman under 30 in good health. Specimen: blood. The rearrangement uses TRBV12-3 or TRBV12-4 and TRBJ2-3; 10 nucleotides align to TRBD1. CDR3 DNA sequence: TGTGCCAGCACCCCGACAGGGGGCCTTGTAGATACGCAGTATTTT. It encodes CASTPTGGLVDTQYF.